Listed here are 7 T cell receptor beta chains from one sample, sequenced in a study of OX40 agonist ivuxolimab in advanced cancers. Produced via immunoSEQ multiplex PCR; TCRdb's table is partial and in-frame only. The repertoire holds around 74,000 clones, with nearly 90% as singletons. The sample in question was CD4+ or CD8+ T cells sorted from blood, obtained in a trial of the OX40 agonist ivuxolimab. The origin of the receptors is an adult with an advanced solid tumor such as melanoma, head and neck, liver or kidney cancer.

The chain uses TRBV7-2 and TRBJ1-1; no definite D call. This CDR3 has 14 residues. CDR1 and CDR2 from the germline V gene are SGHTA and FQGNSA. V was cut by 1 base and J by 1 base, with 7 bases left in between. Here the CDR3 DNA reads TGTGCCAGCAGCTTAGTGGTGGGGAACACTGAAGCTTTCTTT. This gives the protein CASSLVVGNTEAFF.

This chain connects TRBV25-1 to TRBJ1-2; maybe TRBD1 (5 bases). This CDR3 has 16 residues. V was shortened by 1 base and J by 1 base, with 13 bases between the two germline ends. Germline CDR1 is MGHDK and CDR2 is SYGVNS. The CDR3 DNA reads as TGTGCCAGCAGTGAATGGGGCAAGGGTGATAACTATGGCTACACCTTC. It encodes CASSEWGKGDNYGYTF.

The J gene is TRBJ2-3, the V gene TRBV25-1, with 11 bases fitting TRBD2. V shed 5 bases and J 3 bases; nucleotides not matched to a gene: 10. CDR3 length: 17 residues. Germline assignment: CDR1 MGHDK and CDR2 SYGVNS. The CDR3 loop reads CASSKPLAGGKTDTQYF. The CDR3 nucleotides read TGTGCCAGCAGTAAACCTCTAGCGGGGGGCAAGACAGATACGCAGTATTTT.

J is TRBJ1-1 and V is TRBV5-1, with D unclear. The germline V and J ends were trimmed by 4 bases and 4 bases, with 20 bases remaining between them. The CDR3 has 16 residues. CDR1 SGHRS and CDR2 YFSETQ come from the germline V gene. The CDR3, as DNA: TGCGCCAGCAGCCCCCCTACGGGTGATCTTCTCACTGAAGCTTTCTTT. It is translated as CASSPPTGDLLTEAFF. The full variable domain, in which reference TRBV5-1 and TRBJ1-1 provide the parts outside the CDR3, is KAGVTQTPRYLIKTRGQQVTLSCSPISGHRSVSWYQQTPGQGLQFLFEYFSETQRNKGNFPGRFSGRQFSNSRSEMNVSTLELGDSALYLCASSPPTGDLLTEAFFGQGTRLTVV.

The rearrangement links TRBV4-2 to TRBJ1-2, with D unresolved. CDR1 LGHNA and CDR2 YNFKEQ come from the germline V gene. Trimming took off 3 bases at V and 7 bases at J, with 18 bases between the two ends. This CDR3 has 15 residues. The CDR3 loop reads CASSHGKTVPLGYTF. Written as DNA, the CDR3 is TGTGCCAGCAGCCACGGTAAAACAGTGCCACTTGGCTACACCTTC.

CDR3 protein: CASSTSGGRGTEAFF. CDR3 DNA sequence: TGTGCCAGCAGCACCTCAGGGGGCCGAGGCACTGAAGCTTTCTTT. The genes are TRBV28 and TRBJ1-1; the match to TRBD1 covers 8 bases. This CDR3 region has 15 residues. The trim removed 6 bases at V and 4 bases at J, leaving 10 bases unmatched. CDR1 is MDHEN, CDR2 SYDVKM, per germline.

The CDR3 coding sequence is TGTGCCAGCAGCTTACCTAGGATGAACACCGGGGAGCTGTTTTTT. Amino acid sequence: CASSLPRMNTGELFF. This chain connects TRBV7-9 to TRBJ2-2; D gene unclear. V lost 2 bases and J lost 1, with 8 bases in between. The CDR3 spans 15 residues. CDR1 and CDR2 from the germline V gene are SEHNR and FQNEAQ (reference sequence).